The source of this TCR beta chain is a study of OX40 agonist ivuxolimab in advanced cancers. Study details: Three patients had partial responses: one hepatocellular carcinoma, two cutaneous melanoma.

Sequenced by immunoSEQ multiplex PCR; TCRdb stores in-frame clones only, minus some. Among about 120,000 clones, roughly nine tenths were seen once, and the ten largest hold around 0.27%. Germline CDR1 MDHEN, CDR2 SYDVKM. CDR3 size: 14 residues. J lost 2 bases, V lost 10 bases, and 8 bases had no gene match. The chain carries TRBV28 and TRBJ2-1, with 7 bases matching TRBD1. Sequencing was performed on CD4+ or CD8+ T cells sorted from blood, taken in a trial of the OX40 agonist ivuxolimab. This TCR came from an adult with an advanced solid tumor such as melanoma, head and neck, liver or kidney cancer. CDR3 residues: CAITPGQTYNEQFF. The CDR3, as DNA: TGTGCCATTACTCCGGGACAGACCTACAATGAGCAGTTCTTC.